This TCR beta chain was sequenced during a study of T-cell memory formation after mild COVID-19. Study results and limitations: A second wave of clones peaked on day 37, and their SARS-CoV-2 specificity went unconfirmed. Clones contracting over day 15 to 85 were CD4/CD8 balanced, with later expanders leaning CD4+. Most CD4+ clones that shrank were in CM and EM, while CD8+ ones turned up in EMRA.

Researchers used 5'RACE with constant-segment primers to make TCR alpha and TCR beta cDNA libraries that carry sample barcodes and UMIs. TCRdb ran MiXCR on the 5' RACE reads and lists one entry per CDR3 protein. The sample shows around 300,000 distinct CDR3 sequences, roughly an eighth of them seen only once. This CDR3 spans 17 amino acids. J lost 5 bases, V lost 5 bases, and 15 bases had no gene match. This clonotype was found a few times. Antigen: not known. Material for sequencing was PBMCs or a T cell subset sorted from them (not recorded which). The clonotype originates from a man aged 18 to 35 who had mild COVID-19 (a few samples of this study predate the infection). Cell type and time point are not known. The V and J genes are TRBV12-3 or TRBV12-4 and TRBJ2-1; the match to TRBD2 covers 7 bases. CDR3 loop: CASSLGGSANQHNEQFF. The CDR3 region has the DNA TGTGCCAGCAGTCTCGGGGGGTCCGCGAACCAACACAATGAGCAGTTCTTC.